The TCR beta chain under discussion was sequenced for a study of blood T cell repertoires in COVID-19. The overall study: Sample material is recorded as cDNA or gDNA derived from T cells, B-cell-depleted T cells, or PBMCs.

The CDR3 contains 12 residues. CDR1 is SGHRS and CDR2 is YFSETQ in the germline V gene. The V and J ends lost 4 bases and 7 bases respectively, with 9 bases between them. Enrolment of Seattle patients took place during active infection, and they were followed longitudinally. Per the original data handling: Estimation of nucleated cell counts was performed using reference gene primer amplification. Generated by immunoSEQ multiplex PCR, the TCRdb table keeps only in-frame clones and is missing some. Clone size and the V and J calls come from that table; the DNA yielded D and trimming. The data contain a few hundred thousand clones, around 85% of them singletons.

Material for sequencing was peripheral blood. This receptor was obtained from a human donor with COVID-19, enrolled during active disease. The donor label of this sample is uncertain. V usage is TRBV5-1 and J usage is TRBJ2-1; D is perhaps TRBD1 (6 bases). CDR3 sequence reads: CASSPDRNEQFF. In nucleotides, the CDR3 is TGCGCCAGCAGCCCAGACAGGAATGAGCAGTTCTTC.